The sequence of this TCR beta chain was determined in a study of blood T cell repertoires in COVID-19 (dated by TCRdb to 2018 to 2020). Context from the whole study: The collaborator samples originated in the United States, Italy and Spain and spanned the acute and convalescent phases of COVID-19. The material from the prospective study consisted of cDNA or gDNA derived from T cells, B-cell-depleted T cells, or PBMCs. Deeply sampled blood TCRbeta repertoires from subjects exposed to, actively infected with, or recovered from COVID-19 were included in the dataset. The repertoires were made available in a free public database intended to serve as a resource for research on the immune response to SARS-CoV-2. The samples were drawn from two sources: the first 160 participants of the ongoing ImmuneRACE study, and approximately 1,300 subjects contributed by 6 global collaborators. Sample metadata almost always included a de-identified subject ID, COVID-19 status, age in years and sex. Where available, HLA class I and class II types were taken from metadata supplied by the sample provider and were not determined by assay-based typing.

What the research found in general, with its limitations: The amount of clinical and demographic metadata varied by source and participant and was provided uncurated.

The immunoSEQ Assay, a bias-controlled multiplex PCR, was used to amplify TCRbeta CDR3 regions from genomic DNA. In the authors' own workflow: Within the assay, amplification of reference gene primers was used to estimate how many nucleated cells each sample contained. Sequence reads were collapsed and filtered to measure the absolute abundance of every unique TCRbeta CDR3 rearrangement. For each sample, productive Simpson clonality was calculated as the square root of Simpson's diversity index over productive rearrangements. TCRdb re-hosts the immuneACCESS table, in-frame sequences only. Its copies lack some clones; in the studies checked, an unresolved V gene accounts for under half of them, and the cause for the rest is not known. Clone size and V and J calls were adopted from that table, with D and trimming inferred from the DNA. Recorded for this sample are 200,000 to 300,000 clones; under 90% of them occurred a single time. The ten largest clones capture 3.5% to 4% of the sample.

Participants in the prospective study were aged roughly 18 to 89 years, lived in 24 United States geographic areas, and enrolled through a virtual design. To assign participants to cohorts, the prospective study relied on clinical history that participants themselves reported in a screening survey and a study questionnaire. Each participant in the prospective study had whole blood, serum and a nasopharyngeal or oropharyngeal swab collected by mobile phlebotomists. Additional blood draws and questionnaires over an approximately two-month period could optionally be provided by prospective study participants. Before DNA extraction, blood samples from the prospective study were shipped at room temperature or frozen. In the case of this clone: Its antigen remains unidentified. There are no base qualities to consult, and no much larger clone falls within one base.

Trimming at the junction amounts to 2 bases on V and 2 bases on J, and the germline ends lie 17 bases apart. From the cysteine through the phenylalanine, the CDR3 covers 17 amino acids. This entry keeps only the CDR3 DNA: 51 bases, framed from base 1. CDR1 LGHDT and CDR2 YNNKEL were looked up in the germline V gene (reference sequence). This clonotype originated in a woman aged 30 to 39 with acute COVID-19. Sequencing was performed on PBMCs or T cells enriched from blood (not recorded which). The chain was built from TRBV3-1 (or the pseudogene TRBV3-2) and TRBJ2-3; TRBD2 is possibly the D segment (8 matching bases). Read as DNA, the sequence is TGTGCCAGCAGCCAACCTAGTCGGGAGGGGGCCACAGATACGCAGTATTTT. Translation gives CASSQPSREGATDTQYF.